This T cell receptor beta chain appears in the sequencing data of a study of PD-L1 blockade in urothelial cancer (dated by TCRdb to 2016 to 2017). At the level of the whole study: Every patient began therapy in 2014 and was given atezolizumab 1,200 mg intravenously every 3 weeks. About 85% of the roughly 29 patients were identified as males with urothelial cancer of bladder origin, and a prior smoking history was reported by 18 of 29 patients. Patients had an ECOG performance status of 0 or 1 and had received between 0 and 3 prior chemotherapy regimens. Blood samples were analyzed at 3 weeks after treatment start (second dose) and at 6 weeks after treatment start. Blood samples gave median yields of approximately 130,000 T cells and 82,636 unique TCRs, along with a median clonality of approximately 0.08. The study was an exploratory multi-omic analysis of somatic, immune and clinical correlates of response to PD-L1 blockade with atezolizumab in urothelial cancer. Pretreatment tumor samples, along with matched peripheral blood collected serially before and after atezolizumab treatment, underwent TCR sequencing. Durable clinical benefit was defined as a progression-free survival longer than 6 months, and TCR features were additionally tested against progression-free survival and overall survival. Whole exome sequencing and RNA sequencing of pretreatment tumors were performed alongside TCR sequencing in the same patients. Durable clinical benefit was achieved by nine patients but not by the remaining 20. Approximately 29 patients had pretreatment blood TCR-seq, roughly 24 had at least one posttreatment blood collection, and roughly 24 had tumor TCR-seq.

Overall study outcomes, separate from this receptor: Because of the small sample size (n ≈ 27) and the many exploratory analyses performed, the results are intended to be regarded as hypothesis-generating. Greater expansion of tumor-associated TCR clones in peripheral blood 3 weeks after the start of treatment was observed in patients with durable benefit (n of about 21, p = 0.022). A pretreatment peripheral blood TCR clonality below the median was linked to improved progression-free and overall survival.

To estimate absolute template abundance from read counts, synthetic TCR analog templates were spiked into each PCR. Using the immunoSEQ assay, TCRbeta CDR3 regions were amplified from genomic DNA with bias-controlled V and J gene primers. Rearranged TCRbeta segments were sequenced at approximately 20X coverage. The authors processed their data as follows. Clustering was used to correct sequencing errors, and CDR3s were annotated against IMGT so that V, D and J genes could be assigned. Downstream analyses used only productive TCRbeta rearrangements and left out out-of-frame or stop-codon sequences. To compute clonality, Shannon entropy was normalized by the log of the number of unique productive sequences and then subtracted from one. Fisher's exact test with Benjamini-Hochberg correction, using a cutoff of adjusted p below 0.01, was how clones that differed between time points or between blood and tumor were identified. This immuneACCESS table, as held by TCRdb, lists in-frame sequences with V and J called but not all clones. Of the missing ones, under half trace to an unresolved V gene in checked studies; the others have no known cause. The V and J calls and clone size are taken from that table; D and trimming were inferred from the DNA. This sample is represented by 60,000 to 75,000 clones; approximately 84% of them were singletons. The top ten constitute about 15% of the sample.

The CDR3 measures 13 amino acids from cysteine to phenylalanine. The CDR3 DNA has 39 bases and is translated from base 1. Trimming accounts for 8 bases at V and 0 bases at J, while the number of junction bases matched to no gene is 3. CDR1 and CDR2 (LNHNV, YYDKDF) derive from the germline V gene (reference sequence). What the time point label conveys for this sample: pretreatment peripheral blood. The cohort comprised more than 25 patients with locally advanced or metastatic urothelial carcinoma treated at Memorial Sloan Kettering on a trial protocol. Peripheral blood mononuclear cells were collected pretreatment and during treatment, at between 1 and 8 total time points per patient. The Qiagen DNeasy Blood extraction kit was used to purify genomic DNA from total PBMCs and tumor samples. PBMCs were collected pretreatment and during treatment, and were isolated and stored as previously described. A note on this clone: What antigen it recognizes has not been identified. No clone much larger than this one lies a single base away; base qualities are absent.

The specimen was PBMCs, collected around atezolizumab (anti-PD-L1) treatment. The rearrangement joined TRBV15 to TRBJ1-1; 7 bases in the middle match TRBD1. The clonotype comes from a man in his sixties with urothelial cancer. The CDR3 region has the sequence CATRQGLNTEAFF. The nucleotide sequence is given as TGTGCCACCCGACAGGGACTGAACACTGAAGCTTTCTTT.